This T cell receptor beta chain is drawn from a study of T cell repertoires in aging, cancer and after chemotherapy. Multiplex touch-down PCR with TRB-A/B primers amplified rearranged V-D-J TRB sequences. TCRdb independently ran MiXCR on the multiplex PCR reads; one entry per CDR3 protein. The sample lists about 4,500 distinct CDR3 sequences; 64% were seen once. There are 13 residues in the CDR3. Germline-derived CDR1 and CDR2 are SQVTM and ANQGSEA. V was shortened by 4 bases and J by 6 bases, with 16 bases between the two germline ends. Amplification of TCR beta used genomic DNA extracted from peripheral blood.

The sequence was collected from a human donor with a solid tumor. The sample was blood. This chain uses TRBV29-1 with TRBJ2-7; D assignment may be TRBD1 or TRBD2 (5 bases each). The CDR3 coding sequence is TGCAGCGTTGTTCGGACTGGGACGAGCGAGCAGTACTTC. It is translated as CSVVRTGTSEQYF.